Given below is one TCR beta chain in context. The clone's antigen remains unknown. Base qualities are missing; no much larger clone stands one base away. The immunoSEQ Assay, a bias-controlled multiplex PCR, was used to amplify TCRbeta CDR3 regions from genomic DNA. Per the original workflow: The number of nucleated cells in each sample was estimated by amplification of reference gene primers within the assay. Sequence reads were collapsed and filtered to measure the absolute abundance of every unique TCRbeta CDR3 rearrangement. For each sample, productive Simpson clonality was calculated as the square root of Simpson's diversity index across productive rearrangements. TCRdb re-hosts the immuneACCESS table, in-frame sequences only. Its copies lack some clones; in the studies checked, an unresolved V gene accounts for under half of them, and the cause for the rest is not known. From that table come the V and J calls and clone size; the DNA was used to work out D and trimming. The sample table lists around 100,000 clones, roughly 90% of them with a count of one. The ten largest clones represent roughly 5.6% of the sample.

This sample is part of a study of blood T cell repertoires in COVID-19 (dated by TCRdb to 2020 to 2022). Some background on the complete study: Samples from collaborators originated in the United States, Italy and Spain and spanned both the acute and convalescent phases of COVID-19. The samples were drawn from two sources: the first 160 participants of the ongoing ImmuneRACE study, and over 950 subjects contributed by 6 global collaborators. The repertoires were released in a freely available public database meant as a resource for research on the immune response to SARS-CoV-2. Deeply sampled blood TCRbeta repertoires from subjects exposed to, actively infected with, or recovered from COVID-19 were included in the dataset. Where available, HLA class I and class II types were obtained from metadata supplied by the sample provider rather than from assay-based typing. The sample metadata nearly always contained a de-identified subject ID, COVID-19 status, age in years and sex. The prospective study material was composed of cDNA or gDNA derived from T cells, B-cell-depleted T cells, or PBMCs. The investigation overall reported the following: The amount of clinical and demographic metadata varied by source and participant and was provided uncurated.

Including the terminal cysteine and phenylalanine, the CDR3 comprises 14 residues. Kept here is only the CDR3 DNA, which spans 42 bases and is read in frame from base 1. CDR1 and CDR2 were assigned from the germline V gene as SQVTM and ANQGSEA. V is cut by 6 bases and J by 2 bases, and the space between the germline ends is 16 bases. Each collaborating institution followed its own protocols to collect whole blood in K2EDTA tubes. For TCRbeta analysis, collaborators shipped samples in one of three forms: frozen whole blood, isolated PBMCs, or DNA extracted from either of those sample types. This clonotype was obtained from a human donor in a cohort sampled during active COVID-19. In this chain, TRBV29-1 is recombined with TRBJ1-1; the D gene is perhaps TRBD1, from 6 matching bases. The sequencing sample was made of peripheral blood. The CDR3 has the sequence CSVKDRLSNTEAFF. The DNA sequence is TGCAGCGTCAAAGACAGGCTCAGTAACACTGAAGCTTTCTTT.